A single sample is the source of the 29 T cell receptor beta chains below, sequenced in a study of regulatory T cells in long-lasting Graves disease. This sample's time point: persistent/refractory GD, antithyroid drugs over 5 years with positive TRAb. The TCR library was made from RNA that had been extracted from PBMCs in TRIzol. Construction of TCR beta libraries relied on iRepertoire HTBI primers and on Arm-PCR targeting CDR3 regions. One entry per CDR3 protein, called by TCRdb with MiXCR from the multiplex PCR reads. The table shows about 470,000 distinct CDR3 sequences, with more than 20% occurring only once. Specimen: peripheral blood mononuclear cells (PBMCs), collected when the disease was refractory, from a patient treated with antithyroid drugs. All receptors come from a female donor with Graves disease.

At least ten counts were recorded for this clonotype. The chain couples TRBV28 to TRBJ2-7; 7 nucleotides align to TRBD1. CDR3 length equals 13 residues. The J segment lost 0 bases and the V segment lost 7 bases, leaving 3 bases of the junction unmatched. Germline V gene sequence: CDR1 MDHEN, CDR2 SYDVKM. The CDR3, as DNA: TGTGCCAGCACCCGGGACAGCTCCTACGAGCAGTACTTC. This gives the protein CASTRDSSYEQYF.

This clonotype was counted a few times. The rearrangement uses TRBV20-1 and TRBJ2-7, with a weak D call TRBD2 (6 bases). CDR1 is DFQATT and CDR2 is SNEGSKA in the germline V gene (reference sequence). The CDR3 is 13 residues long. Trimming shortened V by 5 bases and J by 0 bases, and 11 bases separated the two germline ends. The CDR3 here is CSAAPGSSYEQYF. CDR3 DNA sequence: TGCAGTGCTGCCCCCGGGAGCTCCTACGAGCAGTACTTC.

The V gene is TRBV20-1, the J gene TRBJ2-3; D may be TRBD2 (5 bases). The CDR3 runs 15 residues. Germline CDR1 is DFQATT and CDR2 is SNEGSKA (reference sequence). With 6 bases removed from V and 0 bases from J, the gap between germline ends came to 16 bases. The CDR3 DNA follows: TGCAGTGCCCAGAAGAGGGCAGCTAGCACAGATACGCAGTATTTT. Translation: CSAQKRAASTDTQYF.

This clonotype has ten or more counts. The chain joins TRBV10-3 to TRBJ2-7; the D gene is possibly TRBD2 (6 bases). The V and J ends lost 4 bases and 3 bases respectively, with 13 bases between them. The CDR3 runs to 14 residues. CDR1 is ENHRY and CDR2 is SYGVKD in the germline V gene. The CDR3: CAISAPGEYYEQYF. CDR3 bases: TGTGCCATCAGTGCTCCGGGAGAGTACTACGAGCAGTACTTC.

J is TRBJ1-2 and V is TRBV3-1; unclear D gene. Trimming cost V 1 base and J 3 bases, with 6 bases left between them. CDR1 and CDR2 (germline): LGHDT, YNNKEL (reference sequence). There are 13 residues in the CDR3. The CDR3: CASSQVSDYGYTF. Here the CDR3 DNA reads TGTGCCAGCAGCCAAGTTTCGGACTATGGCTACACCTTC.

Many counts were recorded for this clonotype. V and J are TRBV7-3 and TRBJ1-1; D possibly corresponds to TRBD1 (5 bases). Germline CDR1 reads SGHTA; CDR2 reads FQGTGA. The CDR3 has 13 residues. V was shortened by 6 bases and J by 5 bases, with 13 bases between the two germline ends. CDR3 sequence reads: CASSRIGGTEAFF. In DNA, the CDR3 is TGTGCCAGCAGTCGGATCGGGGGGACTGAAGCTTTCTTT.

This clonotype appeared many times. The chain couples TRBV20-1 to TRBJ1-2; TRBD1 might be the D (5 bases). V shed 1 base and J shed 7 bases, with 7 bases lying between them. Germline CDR1 reads DFQATT; CDR2 reads SNEGSKA (reference sequence). The CDR3 runs to 11 residues. The CDR3 reads CSARGDAGYTF. CDR3 coding DNA: TGCAGTGCTAGAGGGGACGCTGGCTACACCTTC.

This chain connects TRBV6-1 to TRBJ2-5, with D perhaps matching TRBD2 (5 bases). The CDR3 spans 13 residues. Between the trimmed V and J ends, which lost 10 bases and 1 base, there was a span of 13 bases. The germline gives CDR1 MNHNS, CDR2 SASEGT. CDR3 amino acids: CATEDWVQETQYF. The CDR3 region has the DNA TGTGCCACCGAGGACTGGGTCCAAGAGACCCAGTACTTC.

This clonotype was found many times. This chain uses TRBV11-2 with TRBJ2-7, with 9 positions matching TRBD2. J was trimmed by 2 bases and V by 1 base; bases with no gene match: 6. Germline-derived CDR1 and CDR2 are SGHAT and FQNNGV. This CDR3 has 16 residues. CDR3 sequence (DNA): TGTGCCAGCAGCTTAGGGTCGACTAGCGGTGCCTACGAGCAGTACTTC. Amino acid sequence: CASSLGSTSGAYEQYF.

The gene calls are TRBV9 and TRBJ1-2; 10 bases are shared with TRBD1. V lost 7 bases, J lost 2 bases, and 2 bases stayed unmatched. There are 13 residues in the CDR3. Germline V gene lookup returns CDR1 SGDLS and CDR2 YYNGEE. The CDR3 nucleotides are TGTGCCAGCCGGGGACAGGGGAACTATGGCTACACCTTC. Protein product: CASRGQGNYGYTF.

This clonotype was seen repeatedly, ten times or more. The V and J genes are TRBV2 and TRBJ1-5; 8 positions agree with TRBD1. The length of the CDR3 is 13 residues. Trimming removed 6 bases from V and 7 bases from J; junction bases left unmatched: 5. Germline-derived CDR1 and CDR2 are SNHLY and FYNNEI. The CDR3 region is CASRGQAGQPQHF. The CDR3 region has the DNA TGTGCCAGCAGGGGACAGGCTGGACAGCCCCAGCATTTT. The full variable domain, with the rest looked up from reference TRBV2 and TRBJ1-5, is EPEVTQTPSHQVTQMGQEVILRCVPISNHLYFYWYRQILGQKVEFLVSFYNNEISEKSEIFDDQFSVERPDGSNFTLKIRSTKLEDSAMYFCASRGQAGQPQHFGDGTRLSIL.

The chain is built from TRBV5-1 and TRBJ2-7, with TRBD1 identical over 7 bases. Germline V lookup: CDR1 SGHRS, CDR2 YFSETQ. The CDR3 runs to 15 residues. The V segment lost 2 bases and the J segment 5 bases; nucleotides outside the gene matches: 10. The CDR3 sequence is CASSFLTGQDDEQYF. CDR3 bases: TGCGCCAGCAGCTTTTTGACAGGGCAGGACGACGAGCAGTACTTC.

The V gene is TRBV5-4, the J gene TRBJ2-7; TRBD1 matches at 9 bases. V was clipped by 3 bases and J by 5 bases; unmatched bases: 9. CDR1 is SGHNT and CDR2 is YYREEE in the germline V gene (reference sequence). This CDR3 is 15 amino acids long. The CDR3 DNA reads as TGTGCCAGCAGCTCCCATGGGACAGGGAAACACGAGCAGTACTTC. It yields the protein CASSSHGTGKHEQYF.

This clonotype occurred many times. This sequence joins TRBV7-2 and TRBJ2-5; the D call may be TRBD1 or TRBD2 (5 bases each). Germline loops: CDR1 SGHTA, CDR2 FQGNSA. Trimming removed 5 bases at V and 3 bases at J, with 28 bases between. The CDR3 sequence is 19 residues long. CDR3 nucleotides: TGTGCCAGCAGCCTGGGGGTGGCAGGAGGAGTTGGAAGAAAAGAGACCCAGTACTTC. This sequence encodes CASSLGVAGGVGRKETQYF.

This clonotype has more than one count but fewer than ten. V usage is TRBV7-9 and J usage is TRBJ2-2, with TRBD1 identical over 9 bases. This CDR3 contains 16 residues. V shed 3 bases, J shed 4 bases, and the junction held 6 bases outside the gene matches. Germline loops: CDR1 SEHNR, CDR2 FQNEAQ (reference sequence). CDR3 protein: CASSFPGQGSTGELFF. In DNA form, the CDR3 reads TGTGCCAGCAGCTTTCCAGGACAGGGGAGCACCGGGGAGCTGTTTTTT. Full variable domain (outside the CDR3, taken from reference TRBV7-9 and TRBJ2-2): DTGVSQNPRHKITKRGQNVTFRCDPISEHNRLYWYRQTLGQGPEFLTYFQNEAQLEKSRLLSDRFSAERPKGSFSTLEIQRTEQGDSAMYLCASSFPGQGSTGELFFGEGSRLTVL.

This clonotype was found a few times. A much larger clone is a single base away; this may be a read error. The gene calls are TRBV27 and TRBJ2-1, with 8 bases aligning to TRBD2. The CDR3 consists of 16 residues. V was pared by 2 bases and J by 8 bases, with 11 bases of the junction left unmatched. Germline assignment: CDR1 MNHEY and CDR2 SMNVEV (reference sequence). The CDR3 DNA reads as TGTGCCAGCAGTTTAGGGACTAACGGGAGGGGGGATGAGCAGTTCTTC. This translates into CASSLGTNGRGDEQFF.

This clonotype came up many times. The chain couples TRBV28 to TRBJ1-5; TRBD1 matches 10 bases. The V segment lost 2 bases and the J segment 4 bases; nucleotides outside the gene matches: 2. The CDR3 is made up of 15 amino acids. Germline V gene data show CDR1 as MDHEN and CDR2 as SYDVKM. Here the CDR3 reads CASSLPGQGNQPQHF. DNA for the CDR3: TGTGCCAGCAGTTTACCGGGACAGGGGAATCAGCCCCAGCATTTT. Full variable domain (missing parts from reference TRBV28 and TRBJ1-5): DVKVTQSSRYLVKRTGEKVFLECVQDMDHENMFWYRQDPGLGLRLIYFSYDVKMKEKGDIPEGYSVSREKKERFSLILESASTNQTSMYLCASSLPGQGNQPQHFGDGTRLSIL.

The V and J genes are TRBV5-4 and TRBJ2-6; D is unclear. The CDR3 runs 15 residues. Germline V gives CDR1 SGHNT, CDR2 YYREEE (reference sequence). Trimming shortened V by 2 bases and J by 2 bases, and 8 bases separated the two germline ends. Written as DNA, the CDR3 is TGTGCCAGCAGCTTCGATGGGACTGGGGCCAACGTCCTGACTTTC. This sequence encodes CASSFDGTGANVLTF.

The chain links TRBV12-3 or TRBV12-4 to TRBJ2-2; unclear D gene. Trimming stripped 6 bases from V and 2 bases from J, with 13 bases between. The CDR3 is made up of 15 amino acids. CDR3 amino acids: CASRRLSDNTGELFF. Here the CDR3 DNA reads TGTGCCAGCAGGCGCCTCAGTGACAACACCGGGGAGCTGTTTTTT.

In its sample, this clonotype was seen a few times. V usage is TRBV6-1 and J usage is TRBJ2-5; TRBD1 matches at 7 bases. Per the germline V gene, CDR1 is MNHNS and CDR2 is SASEGT. V dropped 6 bases and J dropped 2; count of bases not matched to a gene: 6. CDR3 length: 14 residues. The CDR3 protein is CASSHYRGQETQYF. The CDR3 DNA reads TGTGCCAGCAGCCATTACAGGGGTCAAGAGACCCAGTACTTC.

The V and J genes are TRBV27 and TRBJ2-7; 9 bases fit TRBD1. CDR3 length equals 14 residues. Looked up from germline, CDR1 is MNHEY and CDR2 is SMNVEV (reference sequence). J gave up 6 bases and V 5 bases, and 8 bases lay outside the gene matches. The DNA of the CDR3 is TGTGCCAGCAGTCCGGGGACAGGGTTCTCCGAGCAGTACTTC. This translates into CASSPGTGFSEQYF.

The table lists this clonotype with a count of one. A clone one base away is much larger, so this may be a read error. The chain joins TRBV29-1 to TRBJ2-5; 11 bases map to TRBD2. The CDR3 spans 15 residues. Germline CDR1 and CDR2: SQVTM and ANQGSEA. Unmatched junction bases numbered 9, after V lost 4 bases and J lost 5 bases. The CDR3 coding sequence is TGCAGCGTTGTTTCACTAGCGGGAGTGTTGGAGACCCAGTACTTC. Its protein product is CSVVSLAGVLETQYF.

This chain links TRBV4-2 with TRBJ2-4, with 9 bases aligning to TRBD2. This CDR3 has 18 residues. V was pared by 0 bases and J by 4 bases, with 10 bases of the junction left unmatched. CDR1 is LGHNA and CDR2 is YNFKEQ in the germline V gene. CDR3 protein: CASSQDNDGLARKNIQYF. For the CDR3, the DNA is TGTGCCAGCAGCCAAGATAATGATGGACTAGCGAGAAAAAACATTCAGTACTTC.

This chain joins TRBV6-1 and TRBJ1-5, with a tentative D call TRBD1 (6 bases). CDR1 and CDR2 from the germline V gene are MNHNS and SASEGT. The CDR3 has 16 amino acids. V dropped 8 bases and J dropped 2 bases, with 19 bases sitting between them. The CDR3 DNA reads TGTGCCAGCCGCCTCCCAGGGGTCGAGGGCAATCAGCCCCAGCATTTT. Translating gives CASRLPGVEGNQPQHF.

At least ten counts were recorded for this clonotype. V gene TRBV28 combines with J gene TRBJ1-1; D call uncertain. The CDR3 contains 12 residues. V was shortened by 2 bases and J by 5 bases, with 6 bases between the two germline ends. Per the germline V gene, CDR1 is MDHEN and CDR2 is SYDVKM. The CDR3 sequence: CASSLTRTEAFF. The CDR3 region has the DNA TGTGCCAGCAGTTTAACCCGAACTGAAGCTTTCTTT.

This clonotype was observed many times. This chain connects TRBV2 to TRBJ2-5; possibly TRBD2 for D (5 bases). Germline CDR1 is SNHLY and CDR2 is FYNNEI. There are 13 residues in the CDR3. V was pared by 7 bases and J by 7 bases, with 16 bases between. CDR3 nucleotides: TGTGCCAGCACCTGGGAGAGGGAAGGGACCCAGTACTTC. Translated, it gives CASTWEREGTQYF.

The chain has TRBV7-9 and TRBJ1-6; perhaps TRBD1 as D (6 bases). Germline CDR1 SEHNR, CDR2 FQNEAQ (reference sequence). Trimming pared 7 bases from V and 4 bases from J, leaving 17 bases between. The CDR3 contains 16 residues. CDR3 bases: TGTGCCAGCACCGATGGGGGAGGGGGTTATAATTCACCCCTCCACTTT. Translated, it gives CASTDGGGGYNSPLHF.

This clonotype showed up just a few times. The chain has TRBV3-1 and TRBJ2-5; maybe TRBD2 (6 bases). CDR1 is LGHDT and CDR2 is YNNKEL in the germline V gene (reference sequence). The CDR3 consists of 13 residues. The V and J ends lost 7 bases and 2 bases respectively, with 11 bases between them. The DNA for the CDR3 is TGTGCCAGCAATCGGGGGTGGCAAGAGACCCAGTACTTC. It yields the protein CASNRGWQETQYF.

CDR3 residues: CASSHFRGVGAFF. The CDR3 region has the DNA TGCGCCAGCAGCCACTTTCGGGGGGTTGGAGCTTTCTTT. The V call is TRBV4-3, the J call TRBJ1-1; perhaps TRBD1 as D (5 bases). From germline, CDR1 is LGHNA and CDR2 YSLEER. V was shortened by 3 bases and J by 10 bases, with 15 bases between the two germline ends. This CDR3 region has 13 residues.